This is a list of T cell receptor beta chains from one sample in a study of T cell responses to AZD1222 COVID-19 vaccine. Generated by immunoSEQ multiplex PCR, the TCRdb table keeps only in-frame clones and is missing some. The sample carries about 83,000 clones, around 86% recorded once. This specimen was peripheral blood, taken on day 0 of AZD1222 vaccination. These TCRs come from an adult in good health. Both conserved end residues are part of each CDR3. A D gene is named only where the DNA matches it firmly. Where a row states a size, it is once, few, many or the class of an expanded clone; other rows omit it.

v_gene: TRBV5-1
abundance: .
d_gene: .
j_gene: TRBJ1-1
CDR3nt: TGCGCCAGCAGCTGGATACCCGATATGAACACTGAAGCTTTCTTT
CDR3aa: CASSWIPDMNTEAFF

v_gene: TRBV19
abundance: .
d_gene: .
j_gene: TRBJ2-7
CDR3nt: TGTGCCAGTAGTTTCTCCAGCTCCTACGAGCAGTACTTC
CDR3aa: CASSFSSSYEQYF

v_gene: TRBV19
abundance: .
d_gene: TRBD1
j_gene: TRBJ1-1
CDR3nt: TGTGCCAGTAGTATCGACAGGGCAGCCACTGAAGCTTTCTTT
CDR3aa: CASSIDRAATEAFF

v_gene: TRBV10-2
abundance: .
d_gene: TRBD1
j_gene: TRBJ1-3
CDR3nt: TGCGCCAGCAGTGAAGCAGGGGGCTTTACTGGAAACACCATATATTTT
CDR3aa: CASSEAGGFTGNTIYF

v_gene: TRBV10-2
abundance: .
d_gene: .
j_gene: TRBJ2-1
CDR3nt: TGCGCCAGCAAAGGTCTGGGGTTGGGGGCTAGCGGTTCCTACAATGAGCAGTTCTTC
CDR3aa: CASKGLGLGASGSYNEQFF

v_gene: TRBV2
abundance: .
d_gene: .
j_gene: TRBJ2-5
CDR3nt: TGTGCCAGCAGTCCTACAATCTCCGACCGGTTGGAGTACTTC
CDR3aa: CASSPTISDRLEYF

v_gene: TRBV5-4
abundance: .
d_gene: .
j_gene: TRBJ1-2
CDR3nt: TGTGCCAGCAGCCCTAAGGGACGGCTGTCTGGCTACACCTTC
CDR3aa: CASSPKGRLSGYTF

v_gene: TRBV9
abundance: .
d_gene: .
j_gene: TRBJ1-1
CDR3nt: TGTGCCAGCAGCGTAACCCAGGGTGGCACTGAAGCTTTCTTT
CDR3aa: CASSVTQGGTEAFF

v_gene: TRBV9
abundance: .
d_gene: .
j_gene: TRBJ2-7
CDR3nt: TGTGCCAGCAGCCCAAGGGCCAATTCCTACGAGCAGTACTTC
CDR3aa: CASSPRANSYEQYF

v_gene: TRBV7-3
abundance: .
d_gene: TRBD2
j_gene: TRBJ2-1
CDR3nt: TGTGCCAGCAGCTTGGCGGGAGGGCCTTTTGATGAGCAGTTCTTC
CDR3aa: CASSLAGGPFDEQFF

v_gene: TRBV5-4
abundance: .
d_gene: .
j_gene: TRBJ2-3
CDR3nt: TGTGCCAGCAGCTTTCTTTCCGAGGGGGTAGATACGCAGTATTTT
CDR3aa: CASSFLSEGVDTQYF

v_gene: TRBV10-3
abundance: once
d_gene: .
j_gene: TRBJ2-3
CDR3nt: TGTGCCATCAGTGAGGGAGGAACAGATACGCAGTATTTT
CDR3aa: CAISEGGTDTQYF

v_gene: TRBV5-1
abundance: .
d_gene: TRBD1
j_gene: TRBJ1-1
CDR3nt: TGCGCCAGCAGCTTGGTGGGACAGCTAATGAACACTGAAGCTTTCTTT
CDR3aa: CASSLVGQLMNTEAFF

v_gene: TRBV28
abundance: .
d_gene: TRBD2
j_gene: TRBJ2-7
CDR3nt: TGTGCCAGCAGCCACACTAGCGCGCCCTACGAGCAGTACTTC
CDR3aa: CASSHTSAPYEQYF

v_gene: TRBV12-3/TRBV12-4
abundance: .
d_gene: .
j_gene: TRBJ2-1
CDR3nt: TGTGCCAGCAGTTTATGGGGTAGCGATGAGCAGTTCTTC
CDR3aa: CASSLWGSDEQFF

v_gene: TRBV6-1
abundance: .
d_gene: .
j_gene: TRBJ1-1
CDR3nt: TGTGCCAGCGGGCTTGCAGGGGCGGGAAACACTGAAGCTTTCTTT
CDR3aa: CASGLAGAGNTEAFF

v_gene: TRBV9
abundance: once
d_gene: TRBD2
j_gene: TRBJ2-5
CDR3nt: TGTGCCAGCAGCGTTTCGTGGACTAGCGGGGGGCAAGAGACCCAGTACTTC
CDR3aa: CASSVSWTSGGQETQYF

v_gene: TRBV18
abundance: once
d_gene: TRBD1
j_gene: TRBJ1-1
CDR3nt: TGTGCCAGCTCACCCGGGGGGACAGGCGTCCTTATTAAAGCTTTCTTT
CDR3aa: CASSPGGTGVLIKAFF

v_gene: TRBV11-2
abundance: .
d_gene: .
j_gene: TRBJ2-1
CDR3nt: TGTGCCAGCAGCTTAGTTGGGGGCCGGAATGAGCAGTTCTTC
CDR3aa: CASSLVGGRNEQFF

v_gene: TRBV13
abundance: .
d_gene: .
j_gene: TRBJ1-6
CDR3nt: TGTGCCAGCAGCTCCCAGGGAAATGAGAATTCACCCCTCCACTTT
CDR3aa: CASSSQGNENSPLHF

v_gene: TRBV12-3/TRBV12-4
abundance: .
d_gene: .
j_gene: TRBJ1-5
CDR3nt: TGTGCCAGCAGCAAAGGGGACCAGCCCCAGCATTTT
CDR3aa: CASSKGDQPQHF

v_gene: TRBV29-1
abundance: once
d_gene: TRBD1
j_gene: TRBJ1-5
CDR3nt: TGCAGCGTTGCTGAGGACAGGGTGCAGCCCCAGCATTTT
CDR3aa: CSVAEDRVQPQHF

v_gene: TRBV6-5
abundance: .
d_gene: TRBD1
j_gene: TRBJ1-1
CDR3nt: TGTGCCAGCACCAGGACAGGGGGCAGTTCTGAAGCTTTCTTT
CDR3aa: CASTRTGGSSEAFF

v_gene: TRBV6-1
abundance: .
d_gene: .
j_gene: TRBJ1-5
CDR3nt: TGTGCCAGCAGTGAAACAGGGAGGAATCAGCCCCAGCATTTT
CDR3aa: CASSETGRNQPQHF

v_gene: TRBV25-1
abundance: .
d_gene: .
j_gene: TRBJ2-3
CDR3nt: TGTGCCAGCAGTGAATCTCGGTCTACCGCGGCAGATACGCAGTATTTT
CDR3aa: CASSESRSTAADTQYF

v_gene: TRBV5-4
abundance: .
d_gene: TRBD2
j_gene: TRBJ2-5
CDR3nt: TGTGCCAGCAGCCCCGGACTAGCGGGGGGGCCGTGGGAGACCCAGTACTTC
CDR3aa: CASSPGLAGGPWETQYF

v_gene: TRBV5-5
abundance: .
d_gene: .
j_gene: TRBJ1-6
CDR3nt: TGTGCCAGCAGCTTGGTGGCTGGTGCGAATTCACCCCTCCACTTT
CDR3aa: CASSLVAGANSPLHF

v_gene: TRBV3-1/TRBV3-2
abundance: few
d_gene: TRBD1
j_gene: TRBJ1-4
CDR3nt: TGTGCCAGCAGCCAAGATCTGCCAGGGTCAGGGGGGAATGAAAAACTGTTTTTT
CDR3aa: CASSQDLPGSGGNEKLFF

v_gene: TRBV5-1
abundance: .
d_gene: .
j_gene: TRBJ2-3
CDR3nt: TGCGCCAGCAGTGGCCTACAGTTCACAGATACGCAGTATTTT
CDR3aa: CASSGLQFTDTQYF

v_gene: TRBV7-2
abundance: .
d_gene: TRBD2
j_gene: TRBJ2-3
CDR3nt: TGTGCCAGCAGCTCAAGGACTAGCGGGTCCACAGATACGCAGTATTTT
CDR3aa: CASSSRTSGSTDTQYF

v_gene: TRBV2
abundance: few
d_gene: .
j_gene: TRBJ1-5
CDR3nt: TGTGCCAGCACTACGACAGAGAATCAGCCCCAGCATTTT
CDR3aa: CASTTTENQPQHF

v_gene: TRBV24-1
abundance: .
d_gene: .
j_gene: TRBJ2-1
CDR3nt: TGTGCCACCAGTGATTTTGGGTACTCCTACAATGAGCAGTTCTTC
CDR3aa: CATSDFGYSYNEQFF

v_gene: TRBV7-8
abundance: .
d_gene: .
j_gene: TRBJ1-1
CDR3nt: TGTGCCAGCAGCTTAGCCCCGGTTTCAATGAACACTGAAGCTTTCTTT
CDR3aa: CASSLAPVSMNTEAFF

v_gene: TRBV30
abundance: .
d_gene: .
j_gene: TRBJ1-6
CDR3nt: TGTGCCTGGAAGCTGAGTGGCAGCTCTTATAATTCACCCCTCCACTTT
CDR3aa: CAWKLSGSSYNSPLHF

v_gene: TRBV27
abundance: .
d_gene: .
j_gene: TRBJ1-6
CDR3nt: TGTGCCAGCAGTTGGCTTACCAGACTGCTCGAGTCACCCCTCCACTTT
CDR3aa: CASSWLTRLLESPLHF

v_gene: TRBV7-8
abundance: .
d_gene: .
j_gene: TRBJ2-1
CDR3nt: TGTGCCAGCAGCTTTAGAATGGCAGGTCCCCCTGGGGAGCAGTTCTTC
CDR3aa: CASSFRMAGPPGEQFF

v_gene: TRBV9
abundance: .
d_gene: TRBD1
j_gene: TRBJ1-2
CDR3nt: TGTGCCAGCAGCGTCACCGGGACAGGGGGGGGTGACTATGGCTACACCTTC
CDR3aa: CASSVTGTGGGDYGYTF

v_gene: TRBV30
abundance: .
d_gene: .
j_gene: TRBJ1-1
CDR3nt: TGTGCCTGGACCTTACAGGGAGCTGAAGCTTTCTTT
CDR3aa: CAWTLQGAEAFF

v_gene: TRBV7-2
abundance: .
d_gene: .
j_gene: TRBJ1-1
CDR3nt: TGTGCCAGCAGCTCAAACACGGACACTGAAGCTTTCTTT
CDR3aa: CASSSNTDTEAFF

v_gene: TRBV5-5
abundance: .
d_gene: .
j_gene: TRBJ1-5
CDR3nt: TGTGCCAGCAGCTTGAACAGGGATCAGCCCCAGCATTTT
CDR3aa: CASSLNRDQPQHF

v_gene: TRBV6-6
abundance: few
d_gene: .
j_gene: TRBJ2-1
CDR3nt: TGTGCCAGCAGTTACGCTGGCGGGGACGGGAATGAGCAGTTCTTC
CDR3aa: CASSYAGGDGNEQFF

v_gene: TRBV18
abundance: .
d_gene: .
j_gene: TRBJ1-1
CDR3nt: TGTGCCAGCTCACCCCGAGGGGTGAGGTTGGACACTGAAGCTTTCTTT
CDR3aa: CASSPRGVRLDTEAFF

v_gene: TRBV7-6
abundance: .
d_gene: TRBD2
j_gene: TRBJ2-1
CDR3nt: TGTGCCAGCAGCCTAGCAGGGACTAGCGGGAGTAATTGGGTCACTGAGCAGTTCTTC
CDR3aa: CASSLAGTSGSNWVTEQFF

v_gene: TRBV25-1
abundance: .
d_gene: .
j_gene: TRBJ2-5
CDR3nt: TGTGCCAGCAGCGTAAGCGAGACCCAGTACTTC
CDR3aa: CASSVSETQYF

v_gene: TRBV27
abundance: .
d_gene: .
j_gene: TRBJ2-7
CDR3nt: TGTGCCAGCAGCCCCCGTCGGGGGTACGAGCAGTACTTC
CDR3aa: CASSPRRGYEQYF

v_gene: TRBV7-3
abundance: .
d_gene: .
j_gene: TRBJ2-3
CDR3nt: TGTGCCAGCAGCTTAGGGCAGCGAAGGGCTACGCAGTATTTT
CDR3aa: CASSLGQRRATQYF

v_gene: TRBV13
abundance: .
d_gene: TRBD2
j_gene: TRBJ2-2
CDR3nt: TGTGCCAGCAGTCAGTTCTACGCTAGCGGGGGGCGCACGAACACCGGGGAGCTGTTTTTT
CDR3aa: CASSQFYASGGRTNTGELFF

v_gene: TRBV4-3
abundance: .
d_gene: TRBD1
j_gene: TRBJ2-2
CDR3nt: TGCGCCAGCAGCCACCGACAGGGAACCGGGGAGCTGTTTTTT
CDR3aa: CASSHRQGTGELFF

v_gene: TRBV9
abundance: .
d_gene: TRBD2
j_gene: TRBJ2-5
CDR3nt: TGTGCCAGCAGCGTAGCGACTAGCCGGGGGGAGACCCAGTACTTC
CDR3aa: CASSVATSRGETQYF

v_gene: TRBV7-2
abundance: .
d_gene: TRBD1
j_gene: TRBJ1-1
CDR3nt: TGTGCCAGCAGCTTAGCCCCTACAGGGGTTAACACTGAAGCTTTCTTT
CDR3aa: CASSLAPTGVNTEAFF

v_gene: TRBV6-5
abundance: .
d_gene: TRBD1
j_gene: TRBJ1-6
CDR3nt: TGTGCCAGCAGTTACTCGAGGGACAGGGCGGCTTCACCCCTCCACTTT
CDR3aa: CASSYSRDRAASPLHF

v_gene: TRBV4-2
abundance: .
d_gene: TRBD2
j_gene: TRBJ2-4
CDR3nt: TGTGCCAGCAGCCGGGGGGGAGAAAACATTCAGTACTTC
CDR3aa: CASSRGGENIQYF